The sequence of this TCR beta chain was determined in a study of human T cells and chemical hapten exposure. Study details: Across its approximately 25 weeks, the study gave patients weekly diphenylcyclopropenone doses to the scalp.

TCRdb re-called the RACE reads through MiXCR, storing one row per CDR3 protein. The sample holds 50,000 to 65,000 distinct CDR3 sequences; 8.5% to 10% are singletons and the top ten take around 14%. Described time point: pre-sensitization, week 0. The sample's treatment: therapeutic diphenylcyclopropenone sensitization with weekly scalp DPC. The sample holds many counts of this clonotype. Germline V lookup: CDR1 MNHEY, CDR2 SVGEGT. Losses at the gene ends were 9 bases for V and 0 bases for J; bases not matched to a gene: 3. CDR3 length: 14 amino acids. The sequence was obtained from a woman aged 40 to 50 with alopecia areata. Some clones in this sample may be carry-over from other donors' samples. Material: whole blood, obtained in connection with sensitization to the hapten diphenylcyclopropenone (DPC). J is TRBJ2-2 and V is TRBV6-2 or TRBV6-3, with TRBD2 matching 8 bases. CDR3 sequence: CASRGGTNTGELFF. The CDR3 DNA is TGTGCCAGTCGCGGGGGGACGAACACCGGGGAGCTGTTTTTT.